This T cell receptor beta chain was obtained from a study of shared clonotypes between healthy human individuals. Within Nashville, Tennessee resided all donors, each a Caucasian adult. Germline V gene data show CDR1 as WNHNN and CDR2 as SYGVQD (reference sequence). Trimming removed 5 bases at V and 1 base at J, with 10 bases between. This CDR3 region has 14 residues. The table came from immunoSEQ multiplex PCR; TCRdb's copy has only in-frame clones and leaves some out. The sample lists roughly 1,100,000 clones, under 80% occurring once. This TCR was recovered from a man aged 18 to 30 in good health. What was sequenced was memory CD4+ T cells sorted from blood. Subset in this sample: CD45RA-negative fraction. The chain employs TRBV10-1 and TRBJ2-3, with TRBD1 as a possible D gene (5 bases). The CDR3 protein is CASSRDRRTDTQYF. The CDR3 DNA follows: TGCGCCAGCAGTCGAGACAGACGCACAGATACGCAGTATTTT.